This T cell receptor (beta chain) was captured by sequencing in a study of shared clonotypes between healthy human individuals. CDR1 is SNHLY and CDR2 is FYNNEI in the germline V gene. Losses at the gene ends were 8 bases for V and 2 bases for J; bases not matched to a gene: 6. CDR3 length: 14 residues. For every subset, genomic DNA was evenly distributed across several immunoSEQ plates. DNA input for the unsorted PBMC replicate PCRs was about 280 ng, approximately 29,000 T cell genomes. Using immunoSEQ multiplex PCR, the repertoire was profiled, and TCRdb retains in-frame clones only, with some absent. Of fewer than 600,000 clones in the sample, around 79% are singletons; the top ten hold approximately 13%.

The clonotype comes from a woman aged 40 to 50 in good health. Some clones in this sample may be carry-over from other donors' samples. Sequencing was performed on PBMCs. This chain joins TRBV2 and TRBJ1-5; 7 bases are shared with TRBD1. The CDR3 here is CASRDSRGNQPQHF. In DNA, the CDR3 is TGTGCCAGCCGGGACAGCAGGGGCAATCAGCCCCAGCATTTT.